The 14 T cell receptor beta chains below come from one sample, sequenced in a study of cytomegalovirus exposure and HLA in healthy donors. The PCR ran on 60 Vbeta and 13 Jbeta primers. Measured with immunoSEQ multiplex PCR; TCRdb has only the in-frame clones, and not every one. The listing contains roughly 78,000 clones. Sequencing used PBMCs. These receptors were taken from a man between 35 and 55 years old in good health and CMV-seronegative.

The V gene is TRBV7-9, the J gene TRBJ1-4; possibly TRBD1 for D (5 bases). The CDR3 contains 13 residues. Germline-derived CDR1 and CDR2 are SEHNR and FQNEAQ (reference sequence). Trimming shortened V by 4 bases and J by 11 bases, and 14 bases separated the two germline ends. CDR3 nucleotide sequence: TGTGCCAGCAGCTCGTGGCGGGACGGGAAACTGTTTTTT. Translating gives CASSSWRDGKLFF. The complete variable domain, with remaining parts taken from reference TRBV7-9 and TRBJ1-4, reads DTGVSQNPRHKITKRGQNVTFRCDPISEHNRLYWYRQTLGQGPEFLTYFQNEAQLEKSRLLSDRFSAERPKGSFSTLEIQRTEQGDSAMYLCASSSWRDGKLFFGSGTQLSVL.

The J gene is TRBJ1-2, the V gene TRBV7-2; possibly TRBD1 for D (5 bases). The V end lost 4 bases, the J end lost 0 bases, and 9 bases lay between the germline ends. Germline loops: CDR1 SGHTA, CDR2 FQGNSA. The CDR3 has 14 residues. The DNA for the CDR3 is TGTGCCAGCAGCTCGGGGGGGACTAACTATGGCTACACCTTC. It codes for CASSSGGTNYGYTF. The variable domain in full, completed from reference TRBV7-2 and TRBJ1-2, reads GAGVSQSPSNKVTEKGKDVELRCDPISGHTALYWYRQSLGQGLEFLIYFQGNSAPDKSGLPSDRFSAERTGGSVSTLTIQRTQQEDSAVYLCASSSGGTNYGYTFGSGTRLTVV.

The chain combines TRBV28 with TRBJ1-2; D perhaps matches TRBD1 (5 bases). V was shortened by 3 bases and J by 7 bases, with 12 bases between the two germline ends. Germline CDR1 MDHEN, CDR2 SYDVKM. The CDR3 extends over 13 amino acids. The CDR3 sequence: CASSFTGVGGYTF. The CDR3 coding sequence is TGTGCCAGCAGTTTTACGGGGGTCGGTGGCTACACCTTC.

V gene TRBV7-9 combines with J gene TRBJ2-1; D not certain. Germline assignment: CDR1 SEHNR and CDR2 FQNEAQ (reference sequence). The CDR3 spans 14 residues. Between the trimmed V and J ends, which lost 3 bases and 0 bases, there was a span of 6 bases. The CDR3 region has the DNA TGTGCCAGCAGCTTTTACAGCTCCTACAATGAGCAGTTCTTC. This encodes CASSFYSSYNEQFF.

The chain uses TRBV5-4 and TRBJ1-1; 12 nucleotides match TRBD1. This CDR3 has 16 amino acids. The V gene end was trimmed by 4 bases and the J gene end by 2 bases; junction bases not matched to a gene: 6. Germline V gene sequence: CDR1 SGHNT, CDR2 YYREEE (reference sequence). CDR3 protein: CASSQGTGGLNTEAFF. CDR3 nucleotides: TGTGCCAGCAGCCAAGGGACAGGGGGCCTTAACACTGAAGCTTTCTTT. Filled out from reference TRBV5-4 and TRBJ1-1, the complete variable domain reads ETGVTQSPTHLIKTRGQQVTLRCSSQSGHNTVSWYQQALGQGPQFIFQYYREEENGRGNFPPRFSGLQFPNYSSELNVNALELDDSALYLCASSQGTGGLNTEAFFGQGTRLTVV.

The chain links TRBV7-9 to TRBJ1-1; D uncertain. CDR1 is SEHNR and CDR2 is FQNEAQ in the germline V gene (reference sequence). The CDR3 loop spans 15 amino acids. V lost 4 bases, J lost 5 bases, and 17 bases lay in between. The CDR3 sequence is CASSSTGKGGTEAFF. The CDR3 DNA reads TGTGCCAGCAGCTCCACGGGAAAGGGCGGTACTGAAGCTTTCTTT.

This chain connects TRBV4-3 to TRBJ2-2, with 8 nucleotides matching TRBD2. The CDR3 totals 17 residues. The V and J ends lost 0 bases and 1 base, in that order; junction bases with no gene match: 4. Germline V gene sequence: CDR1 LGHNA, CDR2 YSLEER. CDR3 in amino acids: CASSQDGGAGNTGELFF. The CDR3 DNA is TGCGCCAGCAGCCAAGACGGGGGGGCGGGGAACACCGGGGAGCTGTTTTTT.

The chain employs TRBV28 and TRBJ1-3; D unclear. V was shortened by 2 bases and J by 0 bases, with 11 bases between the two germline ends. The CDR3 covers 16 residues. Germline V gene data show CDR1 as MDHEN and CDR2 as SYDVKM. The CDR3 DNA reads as TGTGCCAGCAGTTTAGGGCCCGAATTCTCTGGAAACACCATATATTTT. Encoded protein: CASSLGPEFSGNTIYF.

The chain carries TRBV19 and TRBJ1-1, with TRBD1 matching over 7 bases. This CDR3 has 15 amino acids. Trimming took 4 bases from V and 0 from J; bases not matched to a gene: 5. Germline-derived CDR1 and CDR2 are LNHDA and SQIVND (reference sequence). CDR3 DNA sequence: TGTGCCAGTAGTACAGCCGGGACAGTGAACACTGAAGCTTTCTTT. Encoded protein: CASSTAGTVNTEAFF.

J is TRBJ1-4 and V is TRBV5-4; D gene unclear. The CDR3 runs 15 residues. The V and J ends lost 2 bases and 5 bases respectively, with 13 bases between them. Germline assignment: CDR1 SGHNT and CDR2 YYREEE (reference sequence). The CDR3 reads CASSFRVAGNEKLFF. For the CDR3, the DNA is TGTGCCAGCAGCTTTCGCGTTGCCGGGAATGAAAAACTGTTTTTT.

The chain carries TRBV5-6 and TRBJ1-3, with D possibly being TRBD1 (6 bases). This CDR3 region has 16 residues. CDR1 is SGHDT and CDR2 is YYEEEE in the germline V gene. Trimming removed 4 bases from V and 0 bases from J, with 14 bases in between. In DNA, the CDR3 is TGTGCCAGCAGCCGATCACGGGACAACTCTGGAAACACCATATATTTT. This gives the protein CASSRSRDNSGNTIYF.

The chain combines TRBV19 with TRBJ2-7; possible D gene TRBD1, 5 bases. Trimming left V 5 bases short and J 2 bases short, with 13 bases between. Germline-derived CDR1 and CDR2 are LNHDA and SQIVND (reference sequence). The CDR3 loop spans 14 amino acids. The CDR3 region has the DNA TGTGCCAGTAGTCTCCGGACAAGGACCTACGAGCAGTACTTC. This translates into CASSLRTRTYEQYF.

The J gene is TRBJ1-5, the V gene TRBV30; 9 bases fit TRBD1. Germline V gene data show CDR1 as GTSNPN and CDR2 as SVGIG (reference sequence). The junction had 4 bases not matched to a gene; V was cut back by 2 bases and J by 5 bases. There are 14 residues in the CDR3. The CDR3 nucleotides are TGTGCCTGGAGTACGGGACAGGGTGATCAGCCCCAGCATTTT. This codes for CAWSTGQGDQPQHF. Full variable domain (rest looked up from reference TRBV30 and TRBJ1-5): SQTIHQWPATLVQPVGSPLSLECTVEGTSNPNLYWYRQAAGRGLQLLFYSVGIGQISSEVPQNLSASRPQDRQFILSSKKLLLSDSGFYLCAWSTGQGDQPQHFGDGTRLSIL.

The DNA for the CDR3 is TGTGCCAGCTCACCACTCACTCCGGGACGGGGGAATTCACCCCTCCACTTT. Amino acids: CASSPLTPGRGNSPLHF. This chain connects TRBV18 to TRBJ1-6, with D possibly matching TRBD1 (5 bases). This CDR3 has 17 amino acids. Germline V gene data show CDR1 as KGHSH and CDR2 as LQKENI. V was shortened by 1 base and J by 7 bases, with 17 bases between the two germline ends.